The entry that follows covers one T cell receptor beta chain sequence. Its cognate antigen has yet to be identified. Base quality data are lacking; no much larger clone is found one base away. The CDR3 regions of human TCRbeta chains were subjected to immunosequencing. The authors processed their data as follows. Repertoire TCRs were checked for matches against a reference library of SARS-CoV-2-specific TCRs that had been generated using the MIRA antigen-specificity platform. Breadth was defined as the fraction of unique TCRs that were SARS-CoV-2-associated. Depth was defined as the fraction of total T cells that were SARS-CoV-2-associated. Using the MIRA data, each spike-specific TCR was mapped to the spike region that the TCR reacts to and placed in a CD4 or CD8 class. Log10-transformed breadth and depth values were compared by one-way ANOVA with Sidak's multiple comparisons tests. As stored in TCRdb, this immuneACCESS dataset retains in-frame rearrangements with V and J assigned. A fraction of the clones does not appear; measured against another copy, unresolved V genes explain less than half of the discrepancy, and the remainder lacks a known reason. That table supplies the V and J calls and clone size; D and trimming were determined from the DNA. A total of about 120,000 clones appear in this sample, approximately 93% of them only once. Of the sample, 2.5% to 3.5% is held by the ten largest clones.

V and J are truncated by 1 base and 4 bases respectively, leaving an intervening sequence of 11 bases. Counted from cysteine to phenylalanine, this CDR3 has 15 amino acids. CDR3 DNA is the only sequence kept; it has 45 bases, read in frame from the first base. CDR1 MGHRA and CDR2 YSYEKL are derived from the germline V gene. This entry belongs to a study of T cell responses to AZD1222 COVID-19 vaccine (dated by TCRdb to the early 2020s). Background for the entire study: AZD1222 recipients whose second dose came at about 4 weeks and those whose second dose came at about 12 weeks were combined into one group, since spike-specific TCR depth and breadth did not differ between the two schedules. TCR sequencing covered 233 trial participants: 200 to 220 given two doses of AZD1222 and around 26 given two doses of MenACWY control vaccine. Trial participants were enrolled by age into 18-55, 56-69 and 70-plus year subgroups, with around 150, 28 and 57 TCR-sequenced participants respectively. Summary of the overall study and its limitations: The 56-69-year group was small, and its depth increase did not reach significance, likely because of low power. The vaccine-associated CD4 TCRs covered the entire spike protein, and the dominant responses fell in regions 160-218 and 743-854. After two AZD1222 doses, spike-specific TCR breadth and depth were significantly higher than at day 0 and than in MenACWY recipients. No day 14 peak-response samples were available, so repertoires were characterized only after the peak T cell response. Conclusions about previously exposed vaccinees are limited, since just 5 or 6 AZD1222 recipients were seropositive for SARS-CoV-2 at baseline. Participants were mostly white British and included more females than males, and it was suggested by the authors that clonal diversity may have been underestimated. Epitopes outside the regions mutated in the B.1.351 and B.1.1.7 variants were reportedly recognized by nearly half of the unique spike-specific TCRs.

This specimen's time point label, per the study, means: baseline before first vaccination. Vaccinee samples were obtained from the UK trials COV001 and COV002, which included a single-blind randomized controlled phase 2/3 trial of AZD1222 (ChAdOx1 nCoV-19) in healthy adults. Trial participant PBMC samples were collected at day 0 and day 28 after the second dose for TCRbeta chain sequencing. Recombination linked TRBV4-1 to TRBJ1-5; TRBD1 is perhaps the D gene, given 5 matching bases. This TCR derives from an adult in good health. The sequencing used peripheral blood, collected on day 0 of AZD1222 vaccination. The sequenced DNA: TGCGCCAGCAGCCAAGTGGGGGTTGGGAATCAGCCCCAGCATTTT. It encodes CASSQVGVGNQPQHF.